Listed below are T cell receptor beta chains from one sample, sequenced in a study of Graves' ophthalmopathy and Graves' hyperthyroidism. TCRdb recomputed calls from the multiplex PCR reads with MiXCR, one row per CDR3 protein. Altogether around 1.1 million distinct CDR3 sequences are present, about two fifths being singletons, with the ten largest covering 11%. What was sequenced was peripheral blood or thyroid tissue (not recorded which). These receptor sequences come from an adult man with Graves' hyperthyroidism. The CDR3 runs from the conserved cysteine through the conserved F or W. The D gene is left open where the match is weak. A row's size may be missing; if present it is once, few, many or a size class.

clone_size | j_call | d_call | v_call | cdr3_nt | cdr3_aa
NA | TRBJ1-5 | NA | TRBV19 | TGTGCCAGCGGGGGGAGGGCACAGCCCCAGCATTTT | CASGGRAQPQHF
many | TRBJ1-5 | NA | TRBV6-6 | TGTGCCAGCAGTTACGGACGGGTCCAGGATCAGCCCCAGCATTTT | CASSYGRVQDQPQHF
few | TRBJ1-5 | NA | TRBV6-5 | TGTGCCAGCGCCGAAACCGGGAATCAGCCCCAGCATTTT | CASAETGNQPQHF
many | TRBJ2-2 | NA | TRBV5-1 | TGCGCCAGCAGCGACGGGGGAGTTAACACCGGGGAGCTGTTTTTT | CASSDGGVNTGELFF
few | TRBJ2-7 | TRBD2 | TRBV11-1 | TGTGCCAGCAGCTTAGCCCAACTAAAGACTAGCGGGGGCTACGAGCAGTACTTC | CASSLAQLKTSGGYEQYF
NA | TRBJ2-5 | TRBD2 | TRBV20-1 | TGCAGTGCTAGGACTAGCGCCCAAGAGACCCAGTACTTC | CSARTSAQETQYF
NA | TRBJ2-5 | TRBD1 | TRBV15 | TGTGCCACCAGCTTCAGGGGGCCGGAGACCCAGTACTTC | CATSFRGPETQYF
NA | TRBJ1-2 | NA | TRBV7-2 | TGTGCCAGCAGCGCCGATCAAGGCGGCTACACCTTC | CASSADQGGYTF
many | TRBJ2-5 | NA | TRBV5-1 | TGCGCCAGCAGCTTGGCAGGGGACTCTCCCCAAGAGACCCAGTACTTC | CASSLAGDSPQETQYF
NA | TRBJ2-7 | NA | TRBV9 | TGTGCCAGCAGCGCAGCTGACCAACCTTACGAGCAGTACTTC | CASSAADQPYEQYF
NA | TRBJ2-5 | NA | TRBV25-1 | TGTGCCAGCAGTGCGCAGACGGGACGCCCGACCCAGTACTTC | CASSAQTGRPTQYF